The text below deals with one TCR beta chain. Its antigen is unknown. Tumor tissue was taken before any definitive surgery or chemotherapy was given. These data are taken from a study of high-grade serous ovarian cancer treatment subgroups. Overall study context: Samples averaged 14,192 reads and about 7,500 unique TCR beta rearrangements. General study points: Without spatial data, bulk sequencing limits insight into HGSC tumor diversity. Tumors within one patient showed repertoire similarity of roughly 0.1 to 0.85.

Germline V CDR1 and CDR2: SGHTA, FQGNSA. CDR3 length: 15 amino acids. J lost 4 bases, V lost 3 bases, and 6 bases had no gene match. Only in-frame clones appear in the TCRdb table, and some are missing; sequencing was by immunoSEQ multiplex PCR. The sample lists 2,800 or so clones; about 74% were seen once. The TCR sequence derives from a human donor with high-grade serous ovarian cancer. The rearrangement uses TRBV7-2 and TRBJ1-5; 7 positions match TRBD1. Input material: tumor tissue. In nucleotides, the CDR3 is TGTGCCAGCAGCTTGGTGGCCAGGGGGAATCAGCCCCAGCATTTT. Residues: CASSLVARGNQPQHF.